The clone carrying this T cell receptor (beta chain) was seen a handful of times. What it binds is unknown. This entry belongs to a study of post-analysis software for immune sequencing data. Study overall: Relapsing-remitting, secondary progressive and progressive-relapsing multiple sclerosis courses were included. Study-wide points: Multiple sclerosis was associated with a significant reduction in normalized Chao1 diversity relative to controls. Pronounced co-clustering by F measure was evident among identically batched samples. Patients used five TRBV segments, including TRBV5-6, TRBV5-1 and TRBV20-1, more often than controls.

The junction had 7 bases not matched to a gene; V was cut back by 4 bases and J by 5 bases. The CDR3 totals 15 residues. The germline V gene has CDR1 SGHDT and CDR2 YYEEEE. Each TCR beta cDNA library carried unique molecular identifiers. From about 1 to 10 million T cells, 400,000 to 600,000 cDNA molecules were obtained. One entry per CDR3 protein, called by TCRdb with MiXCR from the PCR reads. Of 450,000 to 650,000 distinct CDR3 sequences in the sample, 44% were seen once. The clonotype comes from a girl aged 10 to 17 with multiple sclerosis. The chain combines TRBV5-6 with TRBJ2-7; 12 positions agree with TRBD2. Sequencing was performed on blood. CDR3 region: CASSLTSGSTHEQYF. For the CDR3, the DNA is TGTGCCAGCAGCCTGACTAGCGGGAGTACTCACGAGCAGTACTTC.